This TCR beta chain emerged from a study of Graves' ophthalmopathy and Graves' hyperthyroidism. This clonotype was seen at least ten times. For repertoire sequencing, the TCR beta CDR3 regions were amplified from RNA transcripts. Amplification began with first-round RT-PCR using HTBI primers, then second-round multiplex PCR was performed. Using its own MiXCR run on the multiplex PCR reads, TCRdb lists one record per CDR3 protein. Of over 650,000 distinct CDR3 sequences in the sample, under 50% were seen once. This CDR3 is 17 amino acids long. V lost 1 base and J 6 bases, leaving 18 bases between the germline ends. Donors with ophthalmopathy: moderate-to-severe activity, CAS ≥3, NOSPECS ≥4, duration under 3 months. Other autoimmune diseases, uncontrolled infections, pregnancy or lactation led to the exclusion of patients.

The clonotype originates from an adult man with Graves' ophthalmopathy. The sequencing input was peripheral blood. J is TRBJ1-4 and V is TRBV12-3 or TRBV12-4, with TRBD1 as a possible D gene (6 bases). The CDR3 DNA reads TGTGCCAGCAGTTTAGTCCCGGGACATAAGCAAGATGAAAAACTGTTTTTT. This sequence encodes CASSLVPGHKQDEKLFF.